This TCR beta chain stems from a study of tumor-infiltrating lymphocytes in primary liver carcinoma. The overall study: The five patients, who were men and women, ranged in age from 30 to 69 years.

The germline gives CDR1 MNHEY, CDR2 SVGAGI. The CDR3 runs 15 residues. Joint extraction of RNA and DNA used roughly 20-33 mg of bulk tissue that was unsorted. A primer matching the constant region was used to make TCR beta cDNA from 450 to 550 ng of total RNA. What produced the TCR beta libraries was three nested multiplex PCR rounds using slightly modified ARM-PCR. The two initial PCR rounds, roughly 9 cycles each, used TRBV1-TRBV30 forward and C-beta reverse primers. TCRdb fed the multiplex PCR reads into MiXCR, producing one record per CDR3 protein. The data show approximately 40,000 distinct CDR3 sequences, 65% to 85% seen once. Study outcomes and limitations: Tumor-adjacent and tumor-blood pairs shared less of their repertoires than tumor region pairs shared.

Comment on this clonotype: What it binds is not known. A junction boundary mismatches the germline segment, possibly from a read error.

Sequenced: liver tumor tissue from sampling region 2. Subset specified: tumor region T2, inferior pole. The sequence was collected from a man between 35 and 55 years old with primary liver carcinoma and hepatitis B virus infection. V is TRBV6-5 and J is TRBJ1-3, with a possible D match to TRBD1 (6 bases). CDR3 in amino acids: CASSYPRGAGNTIYF. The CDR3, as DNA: TGTGCTAGCAGTTACCCCAGGGGTGCCGGAAACACCATATATTTT.